One sample yielded the 6 T cell receptor beta chains listed below, sequenced in a study of naive and memory T cell subsets. Both TRBC1 and TRBC2 were covered by a beta constant-region primer of two equimolar oligonucleotides. TCRdb passed the UMI-ligation and nested PCR reads through MiXCR, listing each CDR3 protein once. The table has some 87,000 distinct CDR3 sequences, 6% to 7.5% seen once. Input material: central memory CD4+ T cells from blood. Receptors originate from a human donor in good health.

In its sample, this clonotype was seen many times. The DNA of the CDR3 is TGTGCCAGTAGTAAAGGTGACAGGGGGCACTATGGCTACACCTTC. This sequence encodes CASSKGDRGHYGYTF. The chain recombines TRBV19 with TRBJ1-2, with TRBD1 identical over 10 bases. Germline CDR1 reads LNHDA; CDR2 reads SQIVND (reference sequence). Losses at the gene ends were 4 bases for V and 3 bases for J; bases not matched to a gene: 5. The CDR3 is made up of 15 amino acids.

This clonotype has at least ten counts. The genes are TRBV7-2 and TRBJ2-1, with 10 bases identical to TRBD2. This CDR3 is built from 15 residues. The V segment lost 6 bases and the J segment 10 bases; nucleotides outside the gene matches: 12. Germline CDR1 and CDR2: SGHTA and FQGNSA. The CDR3 is CASSKGLAGALEQFF. The CDR3 DNA reads TGTGCCAGCAGTAAGGGGCTAGCGGGGGCTCTGGAGCAGTTCTTC.

This chain links TRBV5-1 with TRBJ2-1, with D hard to call. This CDR3 region has 15 residues. V was trimmed by 1 base and J by 6 bases, leaving 14 bases between them. Germline V lookup: CDR1 SGHRS, CDR2 YFSETQ. CDR3 in DNA: TGCGCCAGCAGCTTGTCACTGTCCTTTACCAATGAGCAGTTCTTC. Its translation: CASSLSLSFTNEQFF. Full variable domain (missing parts from reference TRBV5-1 and TRBJ2-1): KAGVTQTPRYLIKTRGQQVTLSCSPISGHRSVSWYQQTPGQGLQFLFEYFSETQRNKGNFPGRFSGRQFSNSRSEMNVSTLELGDSALYLCASSLSLSFTNEQFFGPGTRLTVL.

The sample holds many counts of this clonotype. The chain joins TRBV12-3 or TRBV12-4 to TRBJ2-1; D is possibly TRBD1 (5 bases). V was cut by 2 bases and J by 3 bases, with 14 bases left in between. The CDR3 sequence is 16 residues long. For the CDR3, the DNA is TGTGCCAGCAGTTTATCCCAGGGATCAGGCTACAATGAGCAGTTCTTC. This codes for CASSLSQGSGYNEQFF.

This clonotype has at least ten counts. The V call is TRBV29-1, the J call TRBJ1-1; the D is unclear. V shed 7 bases and J shed 7 bases, with 10 bases lying between them. Germline CDR1 reads SQVTM; CDR2 reads ANQGSEA. The CDR3 sequence is 10 residues long. CDR3 in amino acids: CSAGDFEAFF. CDR3 DNA: TGCAGCGCCGGGGATTTTGAAGCTTTCTTT. Together with reference TRBV29-1 and TRBJ1-1, the CDR3 gives the full variable domain: SAVISQKPSRDICQRGTSLTIQCQVDSQVTMMFWYRQQPGQSLTLIATANQGSEATYESGFVIDKFPISRPNLTFSTLTVSNMSPEDSSIYLCSAGDFEAFFGQGTRLTVV.

This clonotype was counted at least ten times. The rearrangement joins TRBV27 to TRBJ1-4; D is perhaps TRBD1 (5 bases). Germline CDR1 is MNHEY and CDR2 is SMNVEV (reference sequence). This CDR3 spans 13 amino acids. The V end lost 8 bases, the J end lost 4 bases, and 11 bases lay between the germline ends. The DNA for the CDR3 is TGTGCCAGCTCCCGGGGCTATAATGAAAAACTGTTTTTT. It specifies CASSRGYNEKLFF.